The 2 T cell receptor beta chains in this list originate from one sample, sequenced in a study of cytomegalovirus exposure and HLA in healthy donors. Some clones are missing from TCRdb's copy, which holds only in-frame ones; the method was immunoSEQ multiplex PCR. The sample lists some 240,000 clones; more than 75% were seen once. Sequencing was carried out using PBMCs. Receptor source: a woman under 30 in good health and CMV-seropositive.

The V and J genes are TRBV7-8 and TRBJ2-7; TRBD2 agrees at 7 bases. V dropped 7 bases and J dropped 6; count of bases not matched to a gene: 6. Germline V gene data show CDR1 as SGHVS and CDR2 as FQNEAQ. The CDR3 extends over 12 amino acids. The CDR3 sequence: CASKEREVEQYF. In DNA form, the CDR3 reads TGTGCCAGCAAAGAGCGGGAAGTCGAGCAGTACTTC.

The chain uses TRBV6-6 and TRBJ1-5, with a tentative D call TRBD1 (6 bases). The ends were cut back, 6 bases at V and 3 bases at J, with 12 bases in the middle. CDR3 length equals 14 residues. CDR1 MNHNY and CDR2 SVGAGI come from the germline V gene (reference sequence). The DNA of the CDR3 is TGTGCCAGCAGCTCCACAGGGAACAATCAGCCCCAGCATTTT. Translation gives CASSSTGNNQPQHF.